The 25 T cell receptor beta chains reported below all come from one sample, sequenced in a study of beta chain features in type 1 diabetes. The study reverse transcribed the entire isolated RNA, so it sequenced expressed TCRB transcripts. Only in-frame clones appear in the TCRdb table, and some are missing; sequencing was by immunoSEQ multiplex PCR. The sample lists hundreds of thousands of clones, 17% seen once, with about 0.02% in the top ten. Sequenced sample: naive CD4+ T cells from blood. These receptor sequences come from a woman younger than 35 in good health.

This chain joins TRBV27 and TRBJ2-7, with a tentative D call TRBD2 (5 bases). CDR3 length equals 15 residues. Germline CDR1 is MNHEY and CDR2 is SMNVEV (reference sequence). V was clipped by 1 base and J by 9 bases, with 19 bases between them. The CDR3 reads CASSLFPGTTSGQYF. The CDR3 nucleotides are TGTGCCAGCAGTTTATTCCCAGGAACTACGAGCGGGCAGTACTTC.

This rearrangement joins TRBV13 to TRBJ2-2, with 9 positions matching TRBD1. J gave up 3 bases and V 4 bases, and 3 bases lay outside the gene matches. The CDR3 contains 15 residues. Per germline, CDR1 PRHDT and CDR2 FYEKMQ (reference sequence). CDR3 in amino acids: CASSSTGGYTGELFF. The CDR3 DNA follows: TGTGCCAGCAGCTCTACAGGGGGCTACACCGGGGAGCTGTTTTTT.

This sequence joins TRBV2 and TRBJ2-3; 7 nucleotides line up with TRBD1. The CDR3 totals 10 residues. The ends lost 9 bases at V and 9 bases at J; junction bases unmatched: 3. Germline values: CDR1 SNHLY, CDR2 FYNNEI. The CDR3 coding sequence is TGTGCCAGTGGACAGGAGACGCAGTATTTT. It encodes CASGQETQYF.

The genes are TRBV18 and TRBJ2-3, with 7 bases fitting TRBD2. This CDR3 region has 15 residues. Trimming removed 8 bases from V and 2 bases from J; junction bases left unmatched: 10. Germline lookup yields CDR1 KGHSH and CDR2 LQKENI. CDR3 bases: TGTGCCAGCACGAAACACCGGGAGGACACAGATACGCAGTATTTT. The encoded protein is CASTKHREDTDTQYF.

The V and J genes are TRBV6-1 and TRBJ2-3; TRBD2 agrees at 11 bases. The junction had 5 bases not matched to a gene; V was cut back by 6 bases and J by 0 bases. CDR1 is MNHNS and CDR2 is SASEGT in the germline V gene. This CDR3 contains 16 residues. In DNA, the CDR3 is TGTGCCAGCAGCGAAACTAGCGGGAGAAGCACAGATACGCAGTATTTT. Residues: CASSETSGRSTDTQYF.

The chain employs TRBV10-3 and TRBJ2-3, with 8 positions matching TRBD2. Germline CDR1 and CDR2: ENHRY and SYGVKD. With V trimmed by 3 bases and J by 4 bases, 9 bases remained unmatched. The CDR3 is 16 residues long. The chain's CDR3 is CAISEFSGSPPDTQYF. Here the CDR3 DNA reads TGTGCCATCAGTGAATTCAGCGGGAGTCCCCCAGATACGCAGTATTTT.

The CDR3 region is CASRGLAGGPGETQYF. CDR3 coding DNA: TGTGCCAGCAGGGGACTAGCGGGAGGGCCGGGAGAGACCCAGTACTTC. This chain connects TRBV2 to TRBJ2-5; TRBD2 matches at 16 bases. CDR1 and CDR2 from the germline V gene are SNHLY and FYNNEI. CDR3 length equals 16 residues. V shed 6 bases, J shed 4 bases, and the junction held 5 bases outside the gene matches. The full variable domain, rest sourced from reference TRBV2 and TRBJ2-5, is EPEVTQTPSHQVTQMGQEVILRCVPISNHLYFYWYRQILGQKVEFLVSFYNNEISEKSEIFDDQFSVERPDGSNFTLKIRSTKLEDSAMYFCASRGLAGGPGETQYFGPGTRLLVL.

V is TRBV5-8 and J is TRBJ2-1, with D possibly being TRBD1 (5 bases). The CDR3 is 14 residues long. Germline loops: CDR1 SGHTS, CDR2 YDEGEE. Between the trimmed V and J ends, which lost 0 bases and 9 bases, there was a span of 13 bases. The CDR3 DNA reads TGTGCCAGCAGCTTGGGAAGGACATTTCCTGAGCAGTTCTTC. This encodes CASSLGRTFPEQFF.

The chain joins TRBV7-2 to TRBJ2-1; D perhaps matches TRBD2 (5 bases). The CDR3 spans 14 residues. CDR1 SGHTA and CDR2 FQGNSA come from the germline V gene. The V end was cut by 1 base, the J end by 14 bases, with 18 bases between. The DNA of the CDR3 is TGTGCCAGCAGCTTAGGTGGTGTCCGGACTCTCGAGTTCTTC. Translation: CASSLGGVRTLEFF.

In this sample, this clone turned up a few times. This sequence joins TRBV19 and TRBJ2-7, with D perhaps TRBD2 (6 bases). The germline V gene encodes CDR1 LNHDA and CDR2 SQIVND (reference sequence). With 4 bases removed from V and 3 bases from J, the gap between germline ends came to 19 bases. The CDR3 is made up of 16 amino acids. CDR3 in DNA: TGTGCCAGTAGTAACGTGGGCGGCGGGATGGGCTACGAGCAGTACTTC. This encodes CASSNVGGGMGYEQYF. The full variable domain, with the rest looked up from reference TRBV19 and TRBJ2-7, is DGGITQSPKYLFRKEGQNVTLSCEQNLNHDAMYWYRQDPGQGLRLIYYSQIVNDFQKGDIAEGYSVSREKKESFPLTVTSAQKNPTAFYLCASSNVGGGMGYEQYFGPGTRLTVT.

This clone turned up a few times. The chain couples TRBV13 to TRBJ2-1; D not certain. Trimming took 4 bases from V and 3 from J, leaving 25 bases between them. This CDR3 comprises 19 residues. CDR1 PRHDT and CDR2 FYEKMQ come from the germline V gene (reference sequence). The CDR3 nucleotides read TGTGCCAGCAGCTGGAACCATCCCCCCGGGCTAGTTTACTACAATGAGCAGTTCTTC. Its translation: CASSWNHPPGLVYYNEQFF.

This clone was observed a few times. V usage is TRBV29-1 and J usage is TRBJ2-7; 12 nucleotides match TRBD2. The CDR3 covers 13 residues. The germline V gene encodes CDR1 SQVTM and CDR2 ANQGSEA. V shed 6 bases and J 4 bases; nucleotides not matched to a gene: 4. The CDR3 reads CSVTSGSIYEQYF. CDR3 bases: TGCAGCGTGACTAGCGGGAGCATTTACGAGCAGTACTTC.

Points on this clone: This sample includes further DNA sequences coding for the same CDR3. The gene calls are TRBV15 and TRBJ2-7; maybe TRBD1 (6 bases). The V end lost 0 bases, the J end lost 2 bases, and 8 bases lay between the germline ends. CDR3 length: 14 amino acids. Germline V gene data show CDR1 as LNHNV and CDR2 as YYDKDF (reference sequence). CDR3 DNA: TGTGCCACCAGCAGAGACCCAGGGGCCTACGAGCAGTACTTC. This codes for CATSRDPGAYEQYF.

The V and J genes are TRBV7-2 and TRBJ1-5; TRBD1 might be the D (5 bases). V was cut by 1 base and J by 0 bases, with 13 bases left in between. From germline, CDR1 is SGHTA and CDR2 FQGNSA. This CDR3 contains 17 residues. For the CDR3, the DNA is TGTGCCAGCAGCTTAGTAAGTGGCAGGGCTAGCAATCAGCCCCAGCATTTT. Translation gives CASSLVSGRASNQPQHF. Variable domain in full (rest from reference TRBV7-2 and TRBJ1-5): GAGVSQSPSNKVTEKGKDVELRCDPISGHTALYWYRQSLGQGLEFLIYFQGNSAPDKSGLPSDRFSAERTGGSVSTLTIQRTQQEDSAVYLCASSLVSGRASNQPQHFGDGTRLSIL.

The chain is built from TRBV10-3 and TRBJ2-2, with D perhaps matching TRBD1 (6 bases). The V and J ends lost 5 bases and 1 base respectively, with 11 bases between them. This CDR3 spans 15 amino acids. Germline assignment: CDR1 ENHRY and CDR2 SYGVKD. The CDR3, as DNA: TGTGCCATCAGTTTCCGGGACATGAACACCGGGGAGCTGTTTTTT. Translation: CAISFRDMNTGELFF.

This clone turned up a few times. The genes are TRBV29-1 and TRBJ2-2; the match to TRBD2 covers 8 bases. The trim removed 7 bases at V and 4 bases at J, leaving 8 bases unmatched. Germline V gene lookup returns CDR1 SQVTM and CDR2 ANQGSEA. The CDR3 consists of 14 residues. CDR3 nucleotide sequence: TGCAGCGCCCGGACTAGCCTGAGCACCGGGGAGCTGTTTTTT. It encodes CSARTSLSTGELFF.

This clone was seen a few times. The chain employs TRBV7-2 and TRBJ2-7; no definite D call. V shed 5 bases and J shed 0 bases, with 14 bases lying between them. The CDR3 is 15 amino acids. Looked up from germline, CDR1 is SGHTA and CDR2 is FQGNSA. The CDR3 region has the DNA TGTGCCAGCAGCCCGGCATGGAGAGGCTCCTACGAGCAGTACTTC. Protein: CASSPAWRGSYEQYF.

This clone was seen more than once but under ten times. The V and J genes are TRBV27 and TRBJ2-2; D may be TRBD2 (5 bases). This CDR3 is built from 15 residues. V was clipped by 4 bases and J by 3 bases, with 12 bases between them. Germline lookup yields CDR1 MNHEY and CDR2 SMNVEV (reference sequence). The DNA for the CDR3 is TGTGCCAGCAGTTCCCTCAAGGACTACACCGGGGAGCTGTTTTTT. Amino acids: CASSSLKDYTGELFF.

This clone has only a few counts. V and J are TRBV2 and TRBJ1-1; D not certain. The CDR3 has 13 residues. The ends were cut back, 3 bases at V and 1 base at J, with 6 bases in the middle. Per germline, CDR1 SNHLY and CDR2 FYNNEI. The CDR3 here is CASSDQQNTEAFF. The CDR3 DNA reads as TGTGCCAGCAGTGATCAGCAGAACACTGAAGCTTTCTTT.

This chain links TRBV11-2 with TRBJ1-2; 7 bases align to TRBD1. J gave up 4 bases and V 3 bases, and 5 bases lay outside the gene matches. The CDR3 spans 14 residues. Germline V CDR1 and CDR2: SGHAT, FQNNGV. CDR3 region: CASSLAGGTYGYTF. The CDR3 nucleotides are TGTGCCAGCAGCTTGGCAGGGGGGACCTATGGCTACACCTTC.

The chain recombines TRBV11-2 with TRBJ2-1; the D call may be TRBD1 or TRBD2 (5 bases each). The CDR3 is made up of 16 amino acids. V gave up 1 base and J gave up 3 bases, with 13 bases separating them. Looked up from germline, CDR1 is SGHAT and CDR2 is FQNNGV. The DNA for the CDR3 is TGTGCCAGCAGCTTAGTCCGGGGCTCTAGCTACAATGAGCAGTTCTTC. It specifies CASSLVRGSSYNEQFF.

CDR3 in amino acids: CASSLGGGHTGELFF. The CDR3 DNA is TGTGCCAGCAGCTTAGGAGGGGGGCACACCGGGGAGCTGTTTTTT. The rearrangement uses TRBV7-2 and TRBJ2-2; D might be TRBD1 or TRBD2, each matching 6 bases. The CDR3 has 15 amino acids. CDR1 SGHTA and CDR2 FQGNSA come from the germline V gene. V was trimmed by 1 base and J by 3 bases, leaving 9 bases between them.

This clone turned up a few times. The chain uses TRBV21-1 and TRBJ1-1; the tabulated D call, TRBD1, remains unverified against the DNA. TRBV21-1 is a known pseudogene. The length of the CDR3 is 14 residues. DNA for the CDR3: TGTGCCAGCAGCAAATTAGGGGGGAACACTGAAGCTTTCTTT. Residues: CASSKLGGNTEAFF.

This clone turned up a few times. The gene calls are TRBV7-9 and TRBJ2-5; 10 positions match TRBD1. This CDR3 comprises 15 residues. The J segment lost 5 bases and the V segment lost 1 base, leaving 4 bases of the junction unmatched. Germline loops: CDR1 SEHNR, CDR2 FQNEAQ (reference sequence). The CDR3 bases are TGTGCCAGCAGCTTAGGGGGACAGGGGACGGAGACCCAGTACTTC. This encodes CASSLGGQGTETQYF.

A few counts support this clone. The CDR3 region is CASRRTSANTGELFF. Here the CDR3 DNA reads TGTGCCAGCAGGAGGACTAGCGCGAACACCGGGGAGCTGTTTTTT. The chain combines TRBV7-2 with TRBJ2-2; TRBD2 matches 9 bases. This CDR3 comprises 15 residues. From germline, CDR1 is SGHTA and CDR2 FQGNSA. With V trimmed by 6 bases and J by 0 bases, 2 bases remained unmatched. The variable domain in full, completed from reference TRBV7-2 and TRBJ2-2, reads GAGVSQSPSNKVTEKGKDVELRCDPISGHTALYWYRQSLGQGLEFLIYFQGNSAPDKSGLPSDRFSAERTGGSVSTLTIQRTQQEDSAVYLCASRRTSANTGELFFGEGSRLTVL.